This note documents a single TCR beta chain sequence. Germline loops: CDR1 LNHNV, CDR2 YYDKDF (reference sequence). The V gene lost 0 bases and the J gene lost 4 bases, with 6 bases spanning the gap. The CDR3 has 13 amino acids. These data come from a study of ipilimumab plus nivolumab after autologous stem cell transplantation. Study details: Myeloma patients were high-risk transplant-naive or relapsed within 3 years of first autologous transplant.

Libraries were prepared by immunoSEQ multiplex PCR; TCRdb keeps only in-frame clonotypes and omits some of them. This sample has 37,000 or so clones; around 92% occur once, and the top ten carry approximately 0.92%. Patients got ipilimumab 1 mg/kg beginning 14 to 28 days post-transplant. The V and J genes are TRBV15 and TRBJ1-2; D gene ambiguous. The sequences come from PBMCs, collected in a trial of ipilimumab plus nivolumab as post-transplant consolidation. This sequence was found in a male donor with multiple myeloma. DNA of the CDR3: TGTGCCACCAGCAGAGAAGAGGGCTATGGCTACACCTTC. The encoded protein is CATSREEGYGYTF.